This T cell receptor beta chain emerged from a study of blood T cell repertoires in COVID-19. On the study more broadly: Acute and convalescent COVID-19 specimens originated in the United States, Italy and Spain.

The protocol was immunoSEQ multiplex PCR, while the TCRdb copy is restricted to in-frame clones and leaves out a portion. This sample yields about 280,000 clones, of which 70% to 90% are seen a single time; 2.5% to 3% belongs to the top ten. The sequenced material came from peripheral blood. The receptor's source is a woman in her twenties or thirties with active or convalescent COVID-19.

The CDR3 DNA follows: TGCGCCAGCAGCCCGGACAGGGATAGGGAGACCCAGTACTTC. The encoded protein is CASSPDRDRETQYF. The V gene is TRBV5-1, the J gene TRBJ2-5; TRBD1 agrees at 8 bases. This CDR3 region has 14 residues. Germline V CDR1 and CDR2: SGHRS, YFSETQ. Losses at the gene ends were 4 bases for V and 5 bases for J; bases not matched to a gene: 7.